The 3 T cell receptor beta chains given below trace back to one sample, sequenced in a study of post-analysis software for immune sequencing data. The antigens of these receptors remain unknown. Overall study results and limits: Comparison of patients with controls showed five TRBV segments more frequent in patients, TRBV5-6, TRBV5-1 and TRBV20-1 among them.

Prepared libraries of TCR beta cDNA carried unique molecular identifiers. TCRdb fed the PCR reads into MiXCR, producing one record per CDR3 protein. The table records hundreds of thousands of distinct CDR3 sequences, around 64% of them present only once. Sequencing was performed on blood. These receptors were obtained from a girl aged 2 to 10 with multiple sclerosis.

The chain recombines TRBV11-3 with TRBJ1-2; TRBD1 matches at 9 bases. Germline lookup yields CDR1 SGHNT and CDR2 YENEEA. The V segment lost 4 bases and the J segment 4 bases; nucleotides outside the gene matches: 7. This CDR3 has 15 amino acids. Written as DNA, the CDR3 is TGTGCCAGCAGCTCGCTGACAGGGGGGGCCTATGGCTACACCTTC. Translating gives CASSSLTGGAYGYTF.

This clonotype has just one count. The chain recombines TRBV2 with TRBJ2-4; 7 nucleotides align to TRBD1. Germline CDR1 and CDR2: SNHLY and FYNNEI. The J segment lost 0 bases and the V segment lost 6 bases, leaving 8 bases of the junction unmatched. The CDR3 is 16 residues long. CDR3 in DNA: TGTGCCAGCAGGGACAGGAGTCTCCTAGCCAAAAACATTCAGTACTTC. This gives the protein CASRDRSLLAKNIQYF.

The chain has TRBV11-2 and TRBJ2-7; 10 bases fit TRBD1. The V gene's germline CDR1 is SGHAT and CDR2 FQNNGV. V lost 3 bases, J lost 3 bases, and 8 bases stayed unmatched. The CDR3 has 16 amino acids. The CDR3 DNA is TGTGCCAGCAGCTTCCTTTCGACAGGGGGCTTCTACGAGCAGTACTTC. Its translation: CASSFLSTGGFYEQYF.